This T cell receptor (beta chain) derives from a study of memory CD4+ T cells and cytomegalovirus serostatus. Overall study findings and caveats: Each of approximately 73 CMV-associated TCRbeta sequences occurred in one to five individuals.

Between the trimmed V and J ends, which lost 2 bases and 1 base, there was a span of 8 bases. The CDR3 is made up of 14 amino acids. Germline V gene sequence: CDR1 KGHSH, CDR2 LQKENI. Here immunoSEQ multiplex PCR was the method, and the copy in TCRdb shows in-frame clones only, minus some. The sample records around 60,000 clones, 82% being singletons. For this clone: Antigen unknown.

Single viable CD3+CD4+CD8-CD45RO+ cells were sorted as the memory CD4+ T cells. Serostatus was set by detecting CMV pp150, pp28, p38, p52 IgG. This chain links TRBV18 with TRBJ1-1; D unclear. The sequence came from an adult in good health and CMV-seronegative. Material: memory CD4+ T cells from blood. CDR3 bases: TGTGCCAGCTCACCATCCGCCAGGAACACTGAAGCTTTCTTT. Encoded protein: CASSPSARNTEAFF.